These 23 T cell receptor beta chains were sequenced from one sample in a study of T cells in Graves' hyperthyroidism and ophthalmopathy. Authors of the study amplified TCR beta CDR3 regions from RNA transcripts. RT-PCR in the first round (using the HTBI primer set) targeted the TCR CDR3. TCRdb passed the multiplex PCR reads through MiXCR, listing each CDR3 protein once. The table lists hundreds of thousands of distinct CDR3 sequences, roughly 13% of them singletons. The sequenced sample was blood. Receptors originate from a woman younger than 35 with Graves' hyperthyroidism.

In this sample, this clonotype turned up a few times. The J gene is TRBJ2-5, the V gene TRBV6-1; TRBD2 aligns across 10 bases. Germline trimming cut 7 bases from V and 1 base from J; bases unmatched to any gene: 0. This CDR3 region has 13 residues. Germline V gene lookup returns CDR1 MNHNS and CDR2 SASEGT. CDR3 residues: CASTSGGQETQYF. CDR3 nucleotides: TGTGCCAGCACTAGCGGGGGCCAAGAGACCCAGTACTTC.

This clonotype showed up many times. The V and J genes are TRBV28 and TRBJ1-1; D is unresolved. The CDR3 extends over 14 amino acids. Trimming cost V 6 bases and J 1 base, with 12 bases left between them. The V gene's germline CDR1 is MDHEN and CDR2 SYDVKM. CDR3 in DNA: TGTGCCAGCAGGGGTCCCGACGGGAACACTGAAGCTTTCTTT. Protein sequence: CASRGPDGNTEAFF.

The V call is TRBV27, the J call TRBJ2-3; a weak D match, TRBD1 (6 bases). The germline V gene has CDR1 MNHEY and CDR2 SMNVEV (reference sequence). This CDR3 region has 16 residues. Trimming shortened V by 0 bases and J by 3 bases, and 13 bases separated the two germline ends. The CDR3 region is CASSLSRAGETDTQYF. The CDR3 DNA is TGTGCCAGCAGTTTATCGAGGGCAGGGGAGACAGATACGCAGTATTTT.

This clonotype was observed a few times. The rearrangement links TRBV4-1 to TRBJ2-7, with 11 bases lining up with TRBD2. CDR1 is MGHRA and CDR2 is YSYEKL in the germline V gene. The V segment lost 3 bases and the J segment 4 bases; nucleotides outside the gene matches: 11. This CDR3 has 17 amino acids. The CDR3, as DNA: TGCGCCAGCAGCCACCGGGACATGGGACTAGCGGTGTACGAGCAGTACTTC. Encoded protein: CASSHRDMGLAVYEQYF.

CDR3 loop: CASSPVGGRNEKLFF. In nucleotides, the CDR3 is TGTGCCAGCAGCCCGGTCGGGGGTAGGAATGAAAAACTGTTTTTT. The chain joins TRBV5-4 to TRBJ1-4, with a weak D call TRBD1 (5 bases). The CDR3 has 15 residues. The ends were cut back, 4 bases at V and 5 bases at J, with 15 bases in the middle. The germline gives CDR1 SGHNT, CDR2 YYREEE (reference sequence).

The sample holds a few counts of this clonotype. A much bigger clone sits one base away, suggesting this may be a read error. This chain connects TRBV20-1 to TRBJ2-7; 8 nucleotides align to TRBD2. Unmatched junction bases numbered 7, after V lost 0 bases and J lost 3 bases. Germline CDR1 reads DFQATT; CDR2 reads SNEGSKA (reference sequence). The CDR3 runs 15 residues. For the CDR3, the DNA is TGCAGTGCTAGAGATCAAACTAGCGGTTACTACGAGCAGTACGTC. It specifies CSARDQTSGYYEQYV.

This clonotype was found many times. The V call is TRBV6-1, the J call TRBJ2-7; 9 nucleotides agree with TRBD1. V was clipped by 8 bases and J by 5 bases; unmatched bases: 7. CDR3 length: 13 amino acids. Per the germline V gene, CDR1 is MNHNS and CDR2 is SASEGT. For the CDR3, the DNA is TGTGCCAGCGGCGGGACAGGGTCTCACGAGCAGTACTTC. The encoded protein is CASGGTGSHEQYF.

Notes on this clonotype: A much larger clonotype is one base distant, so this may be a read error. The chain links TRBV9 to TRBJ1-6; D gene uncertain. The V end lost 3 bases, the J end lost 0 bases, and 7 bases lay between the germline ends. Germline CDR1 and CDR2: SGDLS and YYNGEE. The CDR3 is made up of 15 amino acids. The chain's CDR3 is CASSEAISYNSPLHF. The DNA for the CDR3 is TGTGCCAGCAGCGAGGCAATCTCCTATAATTCACCCCTCCACTTT.

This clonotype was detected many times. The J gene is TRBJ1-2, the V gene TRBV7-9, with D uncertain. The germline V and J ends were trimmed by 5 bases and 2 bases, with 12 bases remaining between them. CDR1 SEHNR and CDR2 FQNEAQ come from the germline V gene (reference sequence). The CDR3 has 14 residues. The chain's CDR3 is CASSLRSINYGYTF. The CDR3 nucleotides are TGTGCCAGCAGCCTACGATCTATCAACTATGGCTACACCTTC.

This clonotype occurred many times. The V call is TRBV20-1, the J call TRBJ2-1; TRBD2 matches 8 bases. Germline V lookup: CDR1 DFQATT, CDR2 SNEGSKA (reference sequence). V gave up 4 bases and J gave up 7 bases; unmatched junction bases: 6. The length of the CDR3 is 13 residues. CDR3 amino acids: CSAIIAGWNEQFF. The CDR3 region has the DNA TGCAGTGCTATAATAGCGGGATGGAATGAGCAGTTCTTC.

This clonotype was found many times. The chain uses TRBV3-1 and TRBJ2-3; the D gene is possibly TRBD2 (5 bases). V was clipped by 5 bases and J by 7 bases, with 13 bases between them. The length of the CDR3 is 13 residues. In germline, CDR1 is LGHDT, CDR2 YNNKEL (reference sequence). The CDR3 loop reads CASSNSGINTQYF. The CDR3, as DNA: TGTGCCAGCAGCAATTCGGGAATCAATACGCAGTATTTT.

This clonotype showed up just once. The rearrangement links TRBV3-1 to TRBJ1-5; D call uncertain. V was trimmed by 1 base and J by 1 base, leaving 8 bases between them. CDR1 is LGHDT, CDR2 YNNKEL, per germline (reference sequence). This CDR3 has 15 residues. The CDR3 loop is CASSQGPDSNQPQHF. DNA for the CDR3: TGTGCCAGCAGCCAAGGGCCAGACAGCAATCAGCCCCAGCATTTT.

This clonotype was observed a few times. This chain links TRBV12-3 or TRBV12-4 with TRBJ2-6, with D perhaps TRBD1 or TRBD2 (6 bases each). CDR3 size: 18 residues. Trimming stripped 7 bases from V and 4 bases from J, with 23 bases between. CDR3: CASNQGTLLTRGANVLTF. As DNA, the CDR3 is TGTGCCAGCAACCAGGGGACTTTACTCACGAGAGGGGCCAACGTCCTGACTTTC.

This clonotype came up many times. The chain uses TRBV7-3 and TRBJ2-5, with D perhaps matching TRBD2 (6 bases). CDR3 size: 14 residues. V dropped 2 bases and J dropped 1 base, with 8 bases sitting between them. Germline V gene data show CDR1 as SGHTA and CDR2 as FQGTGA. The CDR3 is CASSLGGSQETQYF. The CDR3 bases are TGTGCCAGCAGCTTAGGAGGGAGCCAAGAGACCCAGTACTTC.

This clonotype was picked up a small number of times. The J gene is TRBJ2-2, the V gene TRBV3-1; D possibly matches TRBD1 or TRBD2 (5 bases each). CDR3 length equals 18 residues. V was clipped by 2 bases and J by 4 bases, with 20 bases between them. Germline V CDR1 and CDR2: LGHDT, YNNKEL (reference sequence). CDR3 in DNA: TGTGCCAGCAGCCAAAGCCCTTTGGCAGGGAGAGTCACCGGGGAGCTGTTTTTT. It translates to CASSQSPLAGRVTGELFF. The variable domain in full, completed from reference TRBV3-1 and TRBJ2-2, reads DTAVSQTPKYLVTQMGNDKSIKCEQNLGHDTMYWYKQDSKKFLKIMFSYNNKELIINETVPNRFSPKSPDKAHLNLHINSLELGDSAVYFCASSQSPLAGRVTGELFFGEGSRLTVL.

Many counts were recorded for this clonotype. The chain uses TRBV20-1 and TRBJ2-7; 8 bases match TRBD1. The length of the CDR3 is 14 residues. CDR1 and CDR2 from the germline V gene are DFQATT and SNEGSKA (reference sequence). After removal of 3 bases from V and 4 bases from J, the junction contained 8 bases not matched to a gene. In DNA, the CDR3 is TGCAGTGCTAGTTCCGGGACAGGTGGGTACGAGCAGTACTTC. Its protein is CSASSGTGGYEQYF.

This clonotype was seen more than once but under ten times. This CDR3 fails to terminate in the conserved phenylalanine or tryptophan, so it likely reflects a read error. The CDR3 protein is CASSEGSPFSGANVLTL. CDR3 nucleotide sequence: TGTGCCAGCAGTGAGGGATCACCCTTCTCTGGGGCCAACGTCCTGACTCTC. This rearrangement joins TRBV2 to TRBJ2-6; D remains unclear. CDR3 length: 17 amino acids. Germline loops: CDR1 SNHLY, CDR2 FYNNEI. Trimming left V 3 bases short and J 0 bases short, with 12 bases between.

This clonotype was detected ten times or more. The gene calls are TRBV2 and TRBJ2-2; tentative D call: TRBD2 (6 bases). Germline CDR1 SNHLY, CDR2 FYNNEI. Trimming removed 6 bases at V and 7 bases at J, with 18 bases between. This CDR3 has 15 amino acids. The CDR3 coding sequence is TGTGCCAGCAGCCAAAACGGGGGTTTGAACGGGGAGCTGTTTTTT. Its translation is CASSQNGGLNGELFF.

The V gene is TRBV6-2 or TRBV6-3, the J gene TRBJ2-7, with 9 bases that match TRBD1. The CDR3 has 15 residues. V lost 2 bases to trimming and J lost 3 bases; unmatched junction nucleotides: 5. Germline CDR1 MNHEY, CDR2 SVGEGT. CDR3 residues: CASSYGQGPNYEQYF. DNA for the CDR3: TGTGCCAGCAGTTACGGACAGGGGCCCAACTACGAGCAGTACTTC.

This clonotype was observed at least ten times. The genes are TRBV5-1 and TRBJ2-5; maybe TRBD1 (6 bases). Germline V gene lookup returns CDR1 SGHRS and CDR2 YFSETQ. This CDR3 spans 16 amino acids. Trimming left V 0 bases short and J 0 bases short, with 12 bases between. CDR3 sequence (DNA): TGCGCCAGCAGCTTGGGGGACACCCTTTACCAAGAGACCCAGTACTTC. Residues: CASSLGDTLYQETQYF.

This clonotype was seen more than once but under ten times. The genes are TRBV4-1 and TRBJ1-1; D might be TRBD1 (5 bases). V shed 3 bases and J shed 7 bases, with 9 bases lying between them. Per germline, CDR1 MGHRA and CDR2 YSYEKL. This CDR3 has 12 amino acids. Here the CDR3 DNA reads TGCGCCAGCAGCCATCGGGGCGGTGAAGCTTTCTTT. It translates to CASSHRGGEAFF.

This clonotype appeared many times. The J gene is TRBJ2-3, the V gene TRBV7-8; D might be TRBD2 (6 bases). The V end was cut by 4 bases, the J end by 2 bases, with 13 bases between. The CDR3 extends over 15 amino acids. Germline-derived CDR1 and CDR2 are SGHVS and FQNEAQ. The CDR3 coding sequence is TGTGCCAGCAGCTCGGTAGCGGTTCTCACAGATACGCAGTATTTT. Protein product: CASSSVAVLTDTQYF.

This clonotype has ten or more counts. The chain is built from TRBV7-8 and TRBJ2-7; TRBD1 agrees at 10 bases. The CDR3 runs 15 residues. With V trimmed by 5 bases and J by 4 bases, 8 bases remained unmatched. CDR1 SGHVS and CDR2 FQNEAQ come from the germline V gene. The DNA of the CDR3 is TGTGCCAGCAGCCCCCGACAGGGGGCGTCGTACGAGCAGTACTTC. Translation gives CASSPRQGASYEQYF. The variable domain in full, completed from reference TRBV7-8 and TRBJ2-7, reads GAGVSQSPRYKVAKRGQDVALRCDPISGHVSLFWYQQALGQGPEFLTYFQNEAQLDKSGLPSDRFFAERPEGSVSTLKIQRTQQEDSAVYLCASSPRQGASYEQYFGPGTRLTVT.